This TCR beta chain comes out of a study of T cell repertoires in cytomegalovirus infection. CDR1 SGHTA and CDR2 FQGNSA come from the germline V gene. V lost 5 bases and J lost 7; bases outside the gene matches: 11. The CDR3 is made up of 16 amino acids. Many counts were recorded for this clonotype. Its matching antigen is unknown. Using its own MiXCR run on the reads, TCRdb lists one record per CDR3 protein. The data show 600,000 to 700,000 distinct CDR3 sequences, about 33% seen once. The gene calls are TRBV7-2 and TRBJ2-1; 10 nucleotides line up with TRBD2. The specimen comprised cultured PBMCs, sampled from culture after CMV antigen stimulation. The receptor's source is a human donor in good health (CMV status not recorded). Some clones in this sample may be carry-over from other donors' samples. The CDR3 sequence is CASSRSSGGRRNEQFF. Here the CDR3 DNA reads TGTGCCAGCAGCCGCTCTAGCGGGGGCCGGAGGAATGAGCAGTTCTTC.